Given below is one T cell receptor beta chain in context. Profiled with immunoSEQ multiplex PCR; TCRdb holds only in-frame clones, not every one. Of about 130,000 clones in the sample, roughly nine tenths were seen once. The data were obtained in a study of blood T cell repertoires in COVID-19. The germline CDR1 and CDR2 sequences are SNHLY and FYNNEI. The CDR3 covers 15 residues. Between the trimmed V and J ends, which lost 6 bases and 3 bases, there was a span of 14 bases. The TCR was taken from a man aged 45-60 years with COVID-19, enrolled during active disease. The rearrangement joins TRBV2 to TRBJ1-4, with a tentative D call TRBD1 (6 bases). Sequencing used peripheral blood. CDR3 region: CASSYGQSSNEKLFF. The CDR3 nucleotides are TGTGCCAGCAGCTATGGACAGAGCTCTAATGAAAAACTGTTTTTT.